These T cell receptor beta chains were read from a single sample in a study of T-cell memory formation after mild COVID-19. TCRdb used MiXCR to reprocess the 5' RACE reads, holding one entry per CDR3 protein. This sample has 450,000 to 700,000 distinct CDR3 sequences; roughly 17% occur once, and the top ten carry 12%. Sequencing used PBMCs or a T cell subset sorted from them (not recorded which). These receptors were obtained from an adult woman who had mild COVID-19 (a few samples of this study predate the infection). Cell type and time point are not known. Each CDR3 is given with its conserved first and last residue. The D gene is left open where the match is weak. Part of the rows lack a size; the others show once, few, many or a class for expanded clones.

CATSPIGAREQFF	TGTGCCACCAGCCCGATCGGGGCGAGGGAGCAGTTCTTC	few	TRBV15	TRBJ2-1	.
CASSPRGSYNEQFF	TGTGCCAGCAGCCCGCGCGGCTCCTACAATGAGCAGTTCTTC	many	TRBV7-9	TRBJ2-1	.
CASSLFGQQETQYF	TGCGCCAGCAGCTTGTTCGGTCAACAAGAGACCCAGTACTTC	few	TRBV5-1	TRBJ2-5	.
CASSLRDRGIYGYTF	TGTGCCAGCAGCCTCCGGGACAGGGGGATCTATGGCTACACCTTC	few	TRBV9	TRBJ1-2	TRBD1
CASSKTERSGNTIYF	TGTGCCAGCAGCAAGACGGAGCGCTCTGGAAACACCATATATTTT	.	TRBV7-9	TRBJ1-3	.
CASSKTGGGYNEQFF	TGTGCCAGCAGCAAAACTGGCGGGGGATACAATGAGCAGTTCTTC	many	TRBV7-9	TRBJ2-1	TRBD2
CASSEEGASNQPQHF	TGTGCCAGCAGTGAAGAGGGGGCGAGCAATCAGCCCCAGCATTTT	.	TRBV2	TRBJ1-5	TRBD1
CASSFSSLRRLDGELFF	TGTGCCAGCAGCTTTTCCTCCCTTCGACGGCTCGACGGGGAGCTGTTTTTT	few	TRBV5-5	TRBJ2-2	.
CSASYATGQGGNEQYF	TGCAGTGCTAGTTATGCAACGGGACAGGGGGGGAACGAGCAGTACTTC	.	TRBV20-1	TRBJ2-7	TRBD1
CASSPYARGFYNEQFF	TGTGCCAGCTCACCATATGCGCGGGGGTTCTACAATGAGCAGTTCTTC	many	TRBV18	TRBJ2-1	TRBD2
CASKQGSSYNEQFF	TGTGCCAGCAAACAGGGCAGCTCCTACAATGAGCAGTTCTTC	.	TRBV7-8	TRBJ2-1	.
CASSYSEAGVSTDTQYF	TGTGCCAGCAGTTACAGCGAAGCGGGAGTAAGCACAGATACGCAGTATTTT	.	TRBV6-6	TRBJ2-3	TRBD2
CASSLNRERARYGYTF	TGTGCCAGTAGCCTCAACCGGGAACGGGCCCGTTATGGCTACACCTTC	few	TRBV19	TRBJ1-2	.
CASTASGANVLTF	TGTGCCTCCACGGCCTCTGGGGCCAACGTCCTGACTTTC	.	TRBV7-9	TRBJ2-6	.
CASSIGLTYEQYF	TGTGCCAGCAGTATCGGACTTACCTACGAGCAGTACTTC	.	TRBV12-3/TRBV12-4	TRBJ2-7	.
CASSSHDRLDEKLFF	TGTGCCAGCAGTTCCCATGACAGGCTGGATGAAAAACTGTTTTTT	.	TRBV12-3/TRBV12-4	TRBJ1-4	.
CASSYSGRNPYEQYF	TGTGCCAGCAGTTACTCTGGGCGGAATCCCTACGAGCAGTACTTC	few	TRBV6-5	TRBJ2-7	.
CASSLGTGGQDTQYF	TGTGCCAGCAGCTTAGGAACAGGGGGCCAAGATACGCAGTATTTT	.	TRBV7-9	TRBJ2-3	TRBD1